This TCR beta chain was profiled in a study of CD8+CD57+ T cells in acquired aplastic anemia. CDR3 and TCR beta VDJ profiling relied on a genomic DNA template. One entry per CDR3 protein results from TCRdb running MiXCR on the reads. The data hold 400,000 to 450,000 distinct CDR3 sequences, with just under 70% observed a single time. This CDR3 spans 13 amino acids. V lost 6 bases and J lost 6; bases outside the gene matches: 8. The germline V gene has CDR1 SNHLY and CDR2 FYNNEI. The sample comprised sorted CD4+, CD8+, or CD8+CD57+ T cells (not recorded which) from PBMCs. V is TRBV2 and J is TRBJ2-7; the match to TRBD1 covers 7 bases. This receptor was taken from a human donor in good health, serving as a control. This CDR3 is CASSVGTVGEQYF. The DNA of the CDR3 is TGTGCCAGCAGCGTCGGGACAGTAGGCGAGCAGTACTTC. Combining the CDR3 with reference TRBV2 and TRBJ2-7 gives the whole variable domain EPEVTQTPSHQVTQMGQEVILRCVPISNHLYFYWYRQILGQKVEFLVSFYNNEISEKSEIFDDQFSVERPDGSNFTLKIRSTKLEDSAMYFCASSVGTVGEQYFGPGTRLTVT.